The 30 T cell receptor beta chains reported below all come from one sample, sequenced in a study of blood T cell repertoires in COVID-19. Sequencing used immunoSEQ multiplex PCR; TCRdb keeps in-frame clones, though not all of them. Of about 170,000 clones in the sample, 88% were seen once. Sequenced input: peripheral blood. The receptors here all came from a man aged 50 or older who had recovered from COVID-19.

The rearrangement joins TRBV19 to TRBJ1-5; TRBD1 matches at 7 bases. Germline V gives CDR1 LNHDA, CDR2 SQIVND (reference sequence). CDR3 size: 16 residues. V gave up 5 bases and J gave up 1 base; unmatched junction bases: 8. CDR3 region: CASSSLRQGSNQPQHF. The CDR3, as DNA: TGTGCCAGTAGTTCACTCCGACAGGGAAGCAATCAGCCCCAGCATTTT.

This chain links TRBV5-6 with TRBJ2-5, with a weak D call TRBD2 (6 bases). The germline V gene encodes CDR1 SGHDT and CDR2 YYEEEE. The CDR3 covers 14 residues. The germline V and J ends were trimmed by 4 bases and 2 bases, with 12 bases remaining between them. The CDR3 loop reads CASSVPGLQETQYF. The CDR3 nucleotides are TGTGCCAGCAGCGTTCCGGGACTGCAAGAGACCCAGTACTTC.

This clone has only one observation. The chain links TRBV7-2 to TRBJ2-5; 9 positions match TRBD2. The V segment lost 3 bases and the J segment 2 bases; nucleotides outside the gene matches: 4. CDR3 size: 15 residues. Germline V gives CDR1 SGHTA, CDR2 FQGNSA. Here the CDR3 reads CASSFSGSRQETQYF. In DNA, the CDR3 is TGTGCCAGCAGCTTTAGCGGGAGTAGGCAAGAGACCCAGTACTTC.

The rearrangement joins TRBV27 to TRBJ2-3; the match to TRBD2 covers 15 bases. This CDR3 has 18 residues. Trimming at V came to 6 bases and at J to 1 base, leaving 8 bases not matched to a gene. The germline gives CDR1 MNHEY, CDR2 SMNVEV (reference sequence). CDR3 bases: TGTGCCAGCAGCCCCGGACTAGCGGGAGGGCCGGGCACAGATACGCAGTATTTT. Translating it yields CASSPGLAGGPGTDTQYF.

This chain links TRBV7-2 with TRBJ1-5; D is possibly TRBD1 (5 bases). This CDR3 region has 14 residues. Trimming cost V 3 bases and J 2 bases, with 8 bases left between them. Germline CDR1 reads SGHTA; CDR2 reads FQGNSA. CDR3 amino acids: CASSLDKGNQPQHF. In DNA, the CDR3 is TGTGCCAGCAGCTTGGACAAGGGCAATCAGCCCCAGCATTTT.

The chain uses TRBV29-1 and TRBJ1-1; no clear D. Trimming cost V 4 bases and J 1 base, with 10 bases left between them. This CDR3 contains 13 residues. The germline gives CDR1 SQVTM, CDR2 ANQGSEA. CDR3 coding DNA: TGCAGCGTTGGACATTTAACGAACACTGAAGCTTTCTTT. This gives the protein CSVGHLTNTEAFF.

The chain uses TRBV5-1 and TRBJ1-2, with TRBD1 identical over 7 bases. V dropped 5 bases and J dropped 8; count of bases not matched to a gene: 12. Germline V gives CDR1 SGHRS, CDR2 YFSETQ. The CDR3 is 14 residues long. The chain's CDR3 is CASSTGTVTVGYTF. CDR3 bases: TGCGCCAGCAGTACCGGGACAGTCACCGTCGGCTACACCTTC.

This chain connects TRBV5-5 to TRBJ2-5; no reliable D call. The V end lost 1 base, the J end lost 2 bases, and 6 bases lay between the germline ends. Germline CDR1 reads SGHKS; CDR2 reads YYEKEE (reference sequence). The CDR3 is 13 residues long. The DNA for the CDR3 is TGTGCCAGCAGCTTGCCAGTACAAGAGACCCAGTACTTC. It yields the protein CASSLPVQETQYF.

The genes are TRBV14 and TRBJ2-3; 11 nucleotides align to TRBD2. The junction had 8 bases not matched to a gene; V was cut back by 1 base and J by 5 bases. Germline CDR1 and CDR2: SGHDN and FVKESK. This CDR3 spans 17 amino acids. CDR3 coding DNA: TGTGCCAGCAGCCAAGCCGTTAGCGGGGGGGCCGTAGATACGCAGTATTTT. Protein sequence: CASSQAVSGGAVDTQYF.

The chain combines TRBV5-5 with TRBJ2-7, with 10 bases matching TRBD2. This CDR3 has 16 amino acids. CDR1 SGHKS and CDR2 YYEKEE come from the germline V gene (reference sequence). Losses at the gene ends were 2 bases for V and 0 bases for J; bases not matched to a gene: 5. CDR3 sequence (DNA): TGTGCCAGCAGCTTAGGACTAGCGGCCAGCTCCTACGAGCAGTACTTC. It encodes CASSLGLAASSYEQYF.

The chain combines TRBV6-2 or TRBV6-3 with TRBJ2-7; 8 bases line up with TRBD1. The CDR3 runs to 13 residues. Germline assignment: CDR1 MNHEY and CDR2 SVGEGT. The trim removed 2 bases at V and 7 bases at J, leaving 4 bases unmatched. CDR3 DNA: TGTGCCAGCAGTTACACCCGGGACAGGGAGCAGTACTTC. Translated: CASSYTRDREQYF.

This clone showed up just a few times. The J gene is TRBJ1-1, the V gene TRBV29-1; perhaps TRBD1 as D (5 bases). This CDR3 comprises 10 residues. Looked up from germline, CDR1 is SQVTM and CDR2 is ANQGSEA. Trimming took 3 bases from V and 7 from J, leaving 6 bases between them. CDR3 protein: CSVDQGEAFF. The CDR3 DNA reads TGCAGCGTTGATCAGGGTGAAGCTTTCTTT.

Note on this clone: In the same sample, other DNA sequences code for this CDR3. The CDR3 here is CASSVDSYSNQPQHF. The CDR3 DNA follows: TGCGCCAGCAGCGTTGACAGCTATAGCAATCAGCCCCAGCATTTT. The chain has TRBV5-1 and TRBJ1-5; TRBD1 might be the D (5 bases). The V and J ends lost 4 bases and 0 bases respectively, with 11 bases between them. Germline lookup yields CDR1 SGHRS and CDR2 YFSETQ. This CDR3 comprises 15 residues.

This sequence joins TRBV21-1 and TRBJ1-3; no check of the table's D call, TRBD1, against the DNA was made. TRBV21-1 is designated a pseudogene. The CDR3 sequence is 17 residues long. The CDR3 here is CAISIPGQGRSGNTIYF. As DNA, the CDR3 is TGTGCCATTTCTATACCGGGACAGGGAAGAAGTGGAAACACCATATATTTT.

The rearrangement joins TRBV7-2 to TRBJ1-1, with D perhaps matching TRBD1 (6 bases). This CDR3 comprises 15 residues. The germline V gene has CDR1 SGHTA and CDR2 FQGNSA. The V end lost 1 base, the J end lost 5 bases, and 14 bases lay between the germline ends. The CDR3 spells CASSLGVGARTEAFF. DNA for the CDR3: TGTGCCAGCAGCTTAGGGGTGGGGGCACGGACTGAAGCTTTCTTT.

The chain is built from TRBV7-6 and TRBJ2-5; 14 nucleotides agree with TRBD2. CDR3 length: 17 amino acids. The V segment lost 5 bases and the J segment 6 bases; nucleotides outside the gene matches: 11. Per the germline V gene, CDR1 is SGHVS and CDR2 is FNYEAQ. The CDR3 sequence is CASSPGLAGGRSQTQYF. The CDR3 DNA reads as TGTGCCAGCAGCCCAGGACTAGCGGGGGGTAGAAGCCAGACCCAGTACTTC.

The CDR3 DNA reads as TGTGCCAGCTCAGCGACAGGGGGGGAAGCTTTCTTT. It is translated as CASSATGGEAFF. The chain links TRBV18 to TRBJ1-1; 9 nucleotides agree with TRBD1. This CDR3 comprises 12 residues. The germline CDR1 and CDR2 sequences are KGHSH and LQKENI. The V and J ends lost 5 bases and 8 bases, in that order; junction bases with no gene match: 3. The whole variable domain, filled in from reference TRBV18 and TRBJ1-1, reads NAGVMQNPRHLVRRRGQEARLRCSPMKGHSHVYWYRQLPEEGLKFMVYLQKENIIDESGMPKERFSAEFPKEGPSILRIQQVVRGDSAAYFCASSATGGEAFFGQGTRLTVV.

V is TRBV4-2 and J is TRBJ1-4; 9 bases match TRBD1. CDR1 is LGHNA, CDR2 YNFKEQ, per germline. The CDR3 runs to 17 residues. The junction had 10 bases not matched to a gene; V was cut back by 0 bases and J by 8 bases. The CDR3 reads CASSQDFRGQGWEKLFF. The CDR3 bases are TGTGCCAGCAGCCAAGATTTTCGAGGACAGGGGTGGGAAAAACTGTTTTTT.

This clone was detected only a few times. The chain links TRBV4-3 to TRBJ2-3; 8 bases map to TRBD2. The CDR3 consists of 18 residues. Germline V gene data show CDR1 as LGHNA and CDR2 as YSLEER. The V segment lost 2 bases and the J segment 0 bases; nucleotides outside the gene matches: 10. The CDR3 coding sequence is TGCGCCAGCAGCCAAAGAACTAGCGGAGATTTTAGCACAGATACGCAGTATTTT. Residues: CASSQRTSGDFSTDTQYF.

This clone was seen once. The chain links TRBV27 to TRBJ2-1; TRBD2 matches 9 bases. CDR3 length: 17 amino acids. Germline V gene data show CDR1 as MNHEY and CDR2 as SMNVEV (reference sequence). Unmatched junction bases numbered 14, after V lost 4 bases and J lost 7 bases. This CDR3 reads CASSSQLAGLRGNEQFF. Written as DNA, the CDR3 is TGTGCCAGCAGTTCCCAGCTAGCGGGACTCCGAGGGAATGAGCAGTTCTTC.

V and J are TRBV5-6 and TRBJ1-6, with D perhaps matching TRBD1 (6 bases). This CDR3 comprises 17 residues. CDR1 is SGHDT and CDR2 is YYEEEE in the germline V gene. V was shortened by 5 bases and J by 2 bases, with 17 bases between the two germline ends. In nucleotides, the CDR3 is TGTGCCAGCAGTCACGTCAGGGACACCACCTATAATTCACCCCTCCACTTT. Protein product: CASSHVRDTTYNSPLHF.

This chain joins TRBV19 and TRBJ1-5; D is ambiguous. The CDR3 has 14 residues. V was shortened by 5 bases and J by 10 bases, with 18 bases between the two germline ends. Germline V CDR1 and CDR2: LNHDA, SQIVND (reference sequence). For the CDR3, the DNA is TGTGCCAGTAGTTCCGACCCTAGCGACTTTCCCCAGCATTTT. Its protein product is CASSSDPSDFPQHF.

This clone has more than one count but fewer than ten. The rearrangement joins TRBV6-2 or TRBV6-3 to TRBJ1-5; 11 positions match TRBD1. The germline V gene encodes CDR1 MNHEY and CDR2 SVGEGT. Trimming at V came to 0 bases and at J to 3 bases, leaving 7 bases not matched to a gene. This CDR3 contains 18 residues. CDR3: CASSYSGGQGAHNQPQHF. CDR3 bases: TGTGCCAGCAGTTACTCTGGAGGACAGGGGGCCCACAATCAGCCCCAGCATTTT.

V gene TRBV5-4 combines with J gene TRBJ2-3; D is unresolved. The V gene lost 4 bases and the J gene lost 4 bases, with 13 bases spanning the gap. The germline V gene encodes CDR1 SGHNT and CDR2 YYREEE (reference sequence). The CDR3 sequence is 14 residues long. CDR3 in DNA: TGTGCCAGCAGCCCTAGGCAGAGCGCAGATACGCAGTATTTT. Amino acid sequence: CASSPRQSADTQYF. The whole variable domain, remainder taken from reference TRBV5-4 and TRBJ2-3, is ETGVTQSPTHLIKTRGQQVTLRCSSQSGHNTVSWYQQALGQGPQFIFQYYREEENGRGNFPPRFSGLQFPNYSSELNVNALELDDSALYLCASSPRQSADTQYFGPGTRLTVL.

V gene TRBV19 combines with J gene TRBJ2-7; D possibly corresponds to TRBD2 (5 bases). The germline V and J ends were trimmed by 4 bases and 3 bases, with 13 bases remaining between them. Germline V gene data show CDR1 as LNHDA and CDR2 as SQIVND (reference sequence). The CDR3 is made up of 14 amino acids. CDR3 residues: CASSREPVSYEQYF. The CDR3 region has the DNA TGTGCCAGTAGTAGGGAGCCCGTCAGCTACGAGCAGTACTTC.

This rearrangement joins TRBV3-1 (or the pseudogene TRBV3-2) to TRBJ1-2, with D maybe TRBD1 (5 bases). V was shortened by 5 bases and J by 5 bases, with 15 bases between the two germline ends. CDR3 length: 14 residues. In germline, CDR1 is LGHDT, CDR2 YNNKEL (reference sequence). In DNA, the CDR3 is TGTGCCAGCAGCTTCCGGACACCGGAATATGGCTACACCTTC. As protein: CASSFRTPEYGYTF.

This chain's CDR3 is CASSFQREIDEQYF. CDR3 DNA: TGTGCCAGCAGTTTCCAGCGGGAGATCGACGAGCAGTACTTC. V is TRBV27 and J is TRBJ2-7, with 8 positions matching TRBD2. The CDR3 spans 14 residues. Germline lookup yields CDR1 MNHEY and CDR2 SMNVEV (reference sequence). V shed 3 bases, J shed 5 bases, and the junction held 6 bases outside the gene matches.

V gene TRBV9 combines with J gene TRBJ2-1; D may be TRBD2 (5 bases). Germline V gives CDR1 SGDLS, CDR2 YYNGEE. Trimming left V 3 bases short and J 0 bases short, with 10 bases between. There are 15 residues in the CDR3. The CDR3 here is CASSAEVNSYNEQFF. The CDR3 coding sequence is TGTGCCAGCAGCGCGGAGGTTAACTCCTACAATGAGCAGTTCTTC.

The chain combines TRBV7-2 with TRBJ2-7, with D tentatively TRBD2 (5 bases). The ends were cut back, 7 bases at V and 3 bases at J, with 16 bases in the middle. This CDR3 is 14 amino acids long. Germline V gene data show CDR1 as SGHTA and CDR2 as FQGNSA. The CDR3 DNA follows: TGTGCCAGCACCCCTAATAGCGTCAACTACGAGCAGTACTTC. Translating gives CASTPNSVNYEQYF.

The V and J genes are TRBV6-2 or TRBV6-3 and TRBJ2-3, with 14 bases matching TRBD2. The trim removed 5 bases at V and 7 bases at J, leaving 14 bases unmatched. The CDR3 sequence is 18 residues long. Germline lookup yields CDR1 MNHEY and CDR2 SVGEGT. This chain's CDR3 is CASSPSFSGTSGSHTQYF. For the CDR3, the DNA is TGTGCCAGCAGTCCCTCCTTCTCCGGGACTAGCGGGAGTCATACGCAGTATTTT.